The rows below give T cell receptor beta chains drawn from one sample of a study of T cells in Graves' hyperthyroidism and ophthalmopathy. TCRdb reanalysed the multiplex PCR reads using MiXCR and keeps one entry per CDR3 protein. The sample shows fewer than 650,000 distinct CDR3 sequences, approximately 15% of them seen only once. The sample comprised blood. The receptors come from a woman in her 40s with Graves' ophthalmopathy. The CDR3 runs from the conserved cysteine through the conserved F or W. The D gene is left open where the match is weak.

v_gene: TRBV27; len: 15; j_gene: TRBJ2-7; d_gene: NA; CDR3aa: CASSSLGGTAYEQYF
v_gene: TRBV6-1; len: 12; j_gene: TRBJ2-7; d_gene: NA; CDR3aa: CASSQGIQEQYF
v_gene: TRBV11-2; len: 16; j_gene: TRBJ2-2; d_gene: TRBD2; CDR3aa: CASSPTTSGNTGELFF
v_gene: TRBV7-2; len: 13; j_gene: TRBJ1-1; d_gene: NA; CDR3aa: CASSSYGNTEAFF
v_gene: TRBV4-2; len: 15; j_gene: TRBJ1-1; d_gene: NA; CDR3aa: CASSQSLVENTEAFF
v_gene: TRBV6-1; len: 13; j_gene: TRBJ2-7; d_gene: TRBD1; CDR3aa: CASRRNRGHEQYF
v_gene: TRBV29-1; len: 13; j_gene: TRBJ1-1; d_gene: NA; CDR3aa: CSVEGMSNPEAFF
v_gene: TRBV6-2/TRBV6-3; len: 17; j_gene: TRBJ1-5; d_gene: TRBD1; CDR3aa: CASSYSHRTGLNQPQHF
v_gene: TRBV7-8; len: 16; j_gene: TRBJ2-7; d_gene: TRBD2; CDR3aa: CASSQGTSGLSYEQYF
v_gene: TRBV3-1; len: 13; j_gene: TRBJ1-1; d_gene: NA; CDR3aa: CASSQGYNTEAFF
v_gene: TRBV28; len: 14; j_gene: TRBJ1-5; d_gene: NA; CDR3aa: CASQEIRVGQPQHF
v_gene: TRBV19; len: 14; j_gene: TRBJ1-2; d_gene: TRBD1; CDR3aa: CASRTWGQALGYTF
v_gene: TRBV29-1; len: 11; j_gene: TRBJ2-7; d_gene: NA; CDR3aa: CSVVGEGEQYF
v_gene: TRBV20-1; len: 15; j_gene: TRBJ2-7; d_gene: NA; CDR3aa: CSARVVGLSSYEQYF
v_gene: TRBV19; len: 17; j_gene: TRBJ1-1; d_gene: NA; CDR3aa: CASSVRPLTRMNTEAFF
v_gene: TRBV7-6; len: 15; j_gene: TRBJ2-7; d_gene: TRBD2; CDR3aa: CASSHSGGGKGEQYF
v_gene: TRBV20-1; len: 13; j_gene: TRBJ2-7; d_gene: TRBD1; CDR3aa: CSAETGASYEQYF
v_gene: TRBV20-1; len: 14; j_gene: TRBJ2-7; d_gene: TRBD2; CDR3aa: CSAGDVGRDYEQYF
v_gene: TRBV6-5; len: 13; j_gene: TRBJ1-1; d_gene: NA; CDR3aa: CASSYGEGTEAFF
v_gene: TRBV20-1; len: 18; j_gene: TRBJ2-7; d_gene: TRBD2; CDR3aa: CSAYRESGTSGPTREQYF
v_gene: TRBV18; len: 12; j_gene: TRBJ1-1; d_gene: NA; CDR3aa: CASSPRPREAFF
v_gene: TRBV6-5; len: 13; j_gene: TRBJ1-5; d_gene: TRBD1; CDR3aa: CASSYQGAQPQHF
v_gene: TRBV25-1; len: 17; j_gene: TRBJ2-2; d_gene: TRBD2; CDR3aa: CASSDWRGLAGTGELFF
v_gene: TRBV4-1; len: 16; j_gene: TRBJ2-5; d_gene: NA; CDR3aa: CASSQVPPASGVTQYF
v_gene: TRBV7-9; len: 12; j_gene: TRBJ1-1; d_gene: NA; CDR3aa: CASGKMDTEAFF
v_gene: TRBV7-2; len: 14; j_gene: TRBJ2-7; d_gene: NA; CDR3aa: CASSLVRLAYEQYF
v_gene: TRBV6-5; len: 13; j_gene: TRBJ1-2; d_gene: NA; CDR3aa: CASSHARGEGYTF
v_gene: TRBV28; len: 16; j_gene: TRBJ2-6; d_gene: TRBD1; CDR3aa: CASSGQVLTGANVLTF
v_gene: TRBV12-5; len: 14; j_gene: TRBJ1-1; d_gene: TRBD1; CDR3aa: CASGPQGQGPEAFF
v_gene: TRBV5-4; len: 13; j_gene: TRBJ2-2; d_gene: NA; CDR3aa: CAIGAANTGELFF
v_gene: TRBV18; len: 16; j_gene: TRBJ2-7; d_gene: TRBD1; CDR3aa: CASSLYTGESLYEQYF
v_gene: TRBV9; len: 15; j_gene: TRBJ1-2; d_gene: TRBD1; CDR3aa: CASSPGTDVNYGYTF